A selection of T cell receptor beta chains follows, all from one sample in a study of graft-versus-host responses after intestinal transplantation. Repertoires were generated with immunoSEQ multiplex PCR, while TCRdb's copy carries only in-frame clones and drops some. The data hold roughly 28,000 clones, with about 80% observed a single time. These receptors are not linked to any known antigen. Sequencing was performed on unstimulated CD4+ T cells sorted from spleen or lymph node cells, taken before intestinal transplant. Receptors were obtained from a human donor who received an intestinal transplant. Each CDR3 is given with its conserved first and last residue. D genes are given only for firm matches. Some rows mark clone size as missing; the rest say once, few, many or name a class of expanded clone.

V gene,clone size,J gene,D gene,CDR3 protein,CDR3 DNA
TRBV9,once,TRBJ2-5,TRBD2,CASSPGGSGGTAETQYF,TGTGCCAGCAGCCCAGGCGGTAGCGGGGGGACCGCGGAGACCCAGTACTTC
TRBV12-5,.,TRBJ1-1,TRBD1,CASGLGLGQGSFAEAFF,TGTGCTAGTGGTTTGGGATTGGGACAGGGGAGTTTCGCTGAAGCTTTCTTT
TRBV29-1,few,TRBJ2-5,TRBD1,CSVGQGETQYF,TGCAGCGTTGGACAGGGAGAGACCCAGTACTTC
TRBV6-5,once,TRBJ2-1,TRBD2,CATLAGPYNEQFF,TGTGCCACCCTAGCGGGGCCCTACAATGAGCAGTTCTTC
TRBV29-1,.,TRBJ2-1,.,CSVTGEVYNEQFF,TGCAGCGTTACAGGGGAGGTGTACAATGAGCAGTTCTTC
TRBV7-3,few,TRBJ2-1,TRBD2,CASSPGTSAYNEQFF,TGTGCCAGCAGCCCTGGGACTAGCGCGTACAATGAGCAGTTCTTC
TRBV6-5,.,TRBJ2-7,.,CASNSQRSYEQYF,TGTGCCAGCAACTCCCAGCGGTCGTACGAGCAGTACTTC
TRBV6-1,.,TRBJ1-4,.,CASLTDEKLFF,TGTGCCAGCCTCACGGATGAAAAACTGTTTTTT
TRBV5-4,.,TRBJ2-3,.,CASSLVETSTDTQYF,TGTGCCAGCAGCTTGGTTGAAACTAGCACAGATACGCAGTATTTT
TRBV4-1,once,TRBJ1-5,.,CASSHNMLGNQPQHF,TGCGCCAGCAGCCATAATATGCTGGGCAATCAGCCCCAGCATTTT
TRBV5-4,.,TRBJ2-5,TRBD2,CASSRTSGDQETQYF,TGTGCCAGCAGCCGGACTAGCGGGGACCAAGAGACCCAGTACTTC
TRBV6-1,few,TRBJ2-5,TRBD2,CASKFREANQETQYF,TGTGCCAGCAAATTCCGGGAGGCTAACCAAGAGACCCAGTACTTC
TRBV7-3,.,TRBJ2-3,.,CASSLMGAITDTQYF,TGTGCCAGCAGCTTAATGGGGGCGATAACAGATACGCAGTATTTT
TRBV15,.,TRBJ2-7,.,CATSRDSGPRSYEQYF,TGTGCCACCAGCAGAGATTCGGGTCCGCGCTCCTACGAGCAGTACTTC
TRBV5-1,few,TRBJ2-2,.,CASSPGRQRGTGELFF,TGCGCCAGCAGCCCTGGACGACAACGAGGGACCGGGGAGCTGTTTTTT
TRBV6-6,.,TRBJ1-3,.,CASSPDRSPGTIYF,TGTGCCAGCAGTCCCGACAGGTCCCCAGGCACCATATATTTT
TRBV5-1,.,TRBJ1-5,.,CASKGVGSNQPQHF,TGCGCCAGCAAGGGGGTAGGCAGCAATCAGCCCCAGCATTTT
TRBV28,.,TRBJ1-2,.,CASSWTTRVNYGYTF,TGTGCCAGCAGTTGGACCACACGGGTAAACTATGGCTACACCTTC
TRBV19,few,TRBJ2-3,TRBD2,CASSSRLAGGLADTQYF,TGTGCCAGTAGTTCCCGACTAGCGGGGGGTTTAGCAGATACGCAGTATTTT